A single sample gave rise to the 23 T cell receptor beta chains below, sequenced in a study of blood T cell repertoires in COVID-19 (dated by TCRdb to the early 2020s). The library was generated by the immunoSEQ multiplex PCR assay. The clones in this table, taken by TCRdb from immuneACCESS, are in-frame only. Not every clone is retained; where verified, under half of the shortfall comes from an unresolved V gene, and the cause of the rest is unknown. The sample table lists around 250,000 clones, 80% to 90% of them with a count of one. The ten top clones hold approximately 2% of the sample. The sequenced sample was PBMCs or T cells enriched from blood (not recorded which). The receptors here all came from a woman between 45 and 65 years old who had recovered from COVID-19.

For the CDR3, the DNA is TGTGCCAGCAGTTTGCCAGGGAAGGGGGACAATGAGCAGTTCTTC. Its translation: CASSLPGKGDNEQFF. The chain is built from TRBV28 and TRBJ2-1, with D tentatively TRBD1 (6 bases). Per the germline V gene, CDR1 is MDHEN and CDR2 is SYDVKM. Deletions cut 3 bases from V and 5 bases from J, with 14 bases between. The CDR3 has 15 residues. Filled out from reference TRBV28 and TRBJ2-1, the complete variable domain reads DVKVTQSSRYLVKRTGEKVFLECVQDMDHENMFWYRQDPGLGLRLIYFSYDVKMKEKGDIPEGYSVSREKKERFSLILESASTNQTSMYLCASSLPGKGDNEQFFGPGTRLTVL.

J is TRBJ2-1 and V is TRBV9; 7 positions agree with TRBD2. CDR3 length: 17 amino acids. Germline CDR1 is SGDLS and CDR2 is YYNGEE. After removal of 4 bases from V and 0 bases from J, the junction contained 10 bases not matched to a gene. The CDR3 loop is CASSTRLAHHSYNEQFF. CDR3 sequence (DNA): TGTGCCAGCAGCACCCGACTAGCTCATCACTCCTACAATGAGCAGTTCTTC.

The V and J genes are TRBV28 and TRBJ1-1; D is unclear. This CDR3 spans 14 amino acids. CDR1 is MDHEN and CDR2 is SYDVKM in the germline V gene. The V end was cut by 3 bases, the J end by 2 bases, with 10 bases between. CDR3 region: CASSFLLTNTEAFF. The DNA for the CDR3 is TGTGCCAGCAGTTTCTTACTAACCAACACTGAAGCTTTCTTT.

This rearrangement joins TRBV3-1 (or the pseudogene TRBV3-2) to TRBJ2-3; TRBD2 aligns across 9 bases. This CDR3 is built from 16 residues. Germline loops: CDR1 LGHDT, CDR2 YNNKEL (reference sequence). The V gene end was trimmed by 0 bases and the J gene end by 3 bases; junction bases not matched to a gene: 4. The CDR3 DNA reads as TGTGCCAGCAGCCAAGAATTAGCGGGAGTGACAGATACGCAGTATTTT. Residues: CASSQELAGVTDTQYF.

The chain has TRBV9 and TRBJ2-5, with D possibly matching TRBD2 (5 bases). The germline V and J ends were trimmed by 0 bases and 8 bases, with 14 bases remaining between them. The germline gives CDR1 SGDLS, CDR2 YYNGEE. The CDR3 is 14 amino acids. The CDR3 sequence: CASSVVEGFGTQYF. CDR3 DNA sequence: TGTGCCAGCAGCGTAGTAGAGGGTTTCGGTACCCAGTACTTC.

This sequence joins TRBV6-5 and TRBJ1-3; 7 nucleotides match TRBD1. The germline CDR1 and CDR2 sequences are MNHEY and SVGAGI. V dropped 6 bases and J dropped 0; count of bases not matched to a gene: 2. The CDR3 has 14 residues. CDR3 amino acids: CASRDRHSGNTIYF. The CDR3 bases are TGTGCCAGCAGGGACAGGCACTCTGGAAACACCATATATTTT.

This clone was observed a few times. The V and J genes are TRBV6-5 and TRBJ1-5; D is uncertain. Trimming left V 6 bases short and J 5 bases short, with 11 bases between. This CDR3 is built from 13 residues. The V gene's germline CDR1 is MNHEY and CDR2 SVGAGI. CDR3 sequence reads: CASRDPGDQPQHF. The CDR3 DNA is TGTGCCAGCAGAGACCCAGGCGATCAGCCCCAGCATTTT.

V and J are TRBV5-8 and TRBJ1-5; a possible D gene is TRBD1 (5 bases). Germline-derived CDR1 and CDR2 are SGHTS and YDEGEE. This CDR3 has 15 amino acids. Trimming pared 10 bases from V and 0 bases from J, leaving 17 bases between. The CDR3 region has the DNA TGTGCCTCCTCCGGGGGGTATAATAGCAATCAGCCCCAGCATTTT. Its translation is CASSGGYNSNQPQHF.

This clone was seen a handful of times. This sequence joins TRBV2 and TRBJ2-7; weak D call: TRBD2 (6 bases). CDR3 size: 14 residues. Between the trimmed V and J ends, which lost 4 bases and 3 bases, there was a span of 13 bases. Germline CDR1 reads SNHLY; CDR2 reads FYNNEI. The CDR3 bases are TGTGCCAGCAGTGCCGGGACTCCCAACTACGAGCAGTACTTC. It codes for CASSAGTPNYEQYF.

The gene calls are TRBV6-5 and TRBJ2-1; possible D gene TRBD2, 5 bases. Between the trimmed V and J ends, which lost 7 bases and 6 bases, there was a span of 13 bases. This CDR3 is 13 amino acids long. Germline V gives CDR1 MNHEY, CDR2 SVGAGI. Written as DNA, the CDR3 is TGTGCCAGCAACAATCTAGCCCGCAATGAGCAGTTCTTC. It yields the protein CASNNLARNEQFF.

The chain has TRBV21-1 and TRBJ2-7; the table's D call of TRBD2 was not tested on the DNA. TRBV21-1 is given as a pseudogene. CDR3 length: 16 residues. The CDR3, as DNA: TGTGCCAGCCCTGGACAGGGGAGTAGCGGGAGAGATGAGCAGTACTTC. Amino acids: CASPGQGSSGRDEQYF.

V usage is TRBV19 and J usage is TRBJ1-4; D not resolved. The V gene's germline CDR1 is LNHDA and CDR2 SQIVND (reference sequence). This CDR3 is 16 amino acids long. Trimming took off 3 bases at V and 0 bases at J, with 11 bases between the two ends. The CDR3 region has the DNA TGTGCCAGTAGTATTCCTTCAGGTGCAACTAATGAAAAACTGTTTTTT. As protein: CASSIPSGATNEKLFF.

Concerning this clone: This sample also contains other DNA sequences that code for the same CDR3. The chain employs TRBV5-1 and TRBJ2-7, with D possibly being TRBD1 (5 bases). From germline, CDR1 is SGHRS and CDR2 YFSETQ. The CDR3 is 14 residues long. V shed 2 bases and J shed 0 bases, with 9 bases lying between them. The CDR3 region has the DNA TGCGCCAGCAGCTTACAAGGGGACTCCTACGAGCAGTACTTC. The encoded protein is CASSLQGDSYEQYF.

The V gene is TRBV11-3, the J gene TRBJ2-1, with 11 bases that match TRBD2. Losses at the gene ends were 5 bases for V and 4 bases for J; bases not matched to a gene: 7. Germline V CDR1 and CDR2: SGHNT, YENEEA. The CDR3 covers 16 residues. This CDR3 reads CASSPHGTSGYNEQFF. Written as DNA, the CDR3 is TGTGCCAGCAGCCCGCACGGGACTAGCGGATACAATGAGCAGTTCTTC.

This chain connects TRBV6-6 to TRBJ1-2; 12 positions match TRBD1. Per germline, CDR1 MNHNY and CDR2 SVGAGI (reference sequence). This CDR3 has 16 residues. V was pared by 0 bases and J by 8 bases, with 7 bases of the junction left unmatched. Written as DNA, the CDR3 is TGTGCCAGCAGTTACTCGATGGGGACAGGGGGCGCGGGCTACACCTTC. The encoded protein is CASSYSMGTGGAGYTF.

The V call is TRBV11-1, the J call TRBJ1-5, with 9 nucleotides matching TRBD1. The CDR3 runs 13 residues. Germline V gene sequence: CDR1 SGHAT, CDR2 FQDESV (reference sequence). The ends lost 5 bases at V and 7 bases at J; junction bases unmatched: 3. In DNA form, the CDR3 reads TGTGCCAGCAGCCGGGACAGGGTGCAGCCCCAGCATTTT. Encoded protein: CASSRDRVQPQHF.

This clone was seen just once. The gene calls are TRBV27 and TRBJ1-6, with unresolved D. This CDR3 comprises 13 residues. Trimming cost V 6 bases and J 0 bases, with 3 bases left between them. Germline-derived CDR1 and CDR2 are MNHEY and SMNVEV (reference sequence). CDR3 DNA: TGTGCCAGCAGGAGCTCCTATAATTCACCCCTCCACTTT. It is translated as CASRSSYNSPLHF.

The rearrangement uses TRBV11-2 and TRBJ1-2, with a possible D match to TRBD1 (6 bases). Germline lookup yields CDR1 SGHAT and CDR2 FQNNGV. There are 14 residues in the CDR3. The V end lost 2 bases, the J end lost 3 bases, and 10 bases lay between the germline ends. CDR3 nucleotides: TGTGCCAGCAGCTTATGGGGACACGACTATGGCTACACCTTC. Its translation is CASSLWGHDYGYTF.

In its sample, this clone was seen a few times. This rearrangement joins TRBV3-1 (or the pseudogene TRBV3-2) to TRBJ1-5; 10 nucleotides agree with TRBD1. The CDR3 runs 14 residues. With 5 bases clipped from V and 4 bases from J, the junction kept 2 bases outside the gene matches. The germline CDR1 and CDR2 sequences are LGHDT and YNNKEL (reference sequence). The CDR3 DNA follows: TGTGCCAGCAGCTGGGGACAGGGGAATCAGCCCCAGCATTTT. It codes for CASSWGQGNQPQHF.

In the case of this clone: Different DNA sequences within this sample yield the same CDR3. V usage is TRBV5-1 and J usage is TRBJ1-3; D perhaps matches TRBD1 (5 bases). The CDR3 extends over 14 amino acids. CDR1 and CDR2 from the germline V gene are SGHRS and YFSETQ. V was pared by 4 bases and J by 0 bases, with 8 bases between. DNA for the CDR3: TGCGCCAGCAGCCAAGACAGCTCTGGAAACACCATATATTTT. Translated: CASSQDSSGNTIYF.

This chain uses TRBV3-1 (or the pseudogene TRBV3-2) with TRBJ1-1, with 9 bases fitting TRBD1. The CDR3 loop spans 13 amino acids. Germline-derived CDR1 and CDR2 are LGHDT and YNNKEL (reference sequence). V dropped 11 bases and J dropped 8; count of bases not matched to a gene: 12. The CDR3 region has the DNA TGTGCCTCCAGCCAAACAGGGGGCTCCGAAGCTTTCTTT. It is translated as CASSQTGGSEAFF.

This clone was seen a single time. The CDR3 reads CASLSGQNTEAFF. CDR3 DNA sequence: TGTGCCAGCCTTTCCGGACAGAACACTGAAGCTTTCTTT. This rearrangement joins TRBV19 to TRBJ1-1, with D tentatively TRBD1 (5 bases). Trimming stripped 9 bases from V and 1 base from J, with 12 bases between. Germline V gives CDR1 LNHDA, CDR2 SQIVND (reference sequence). CDR3 length equals 13 residues.

J is TRBJ2-7 and V is TRBV27; 7 bases are a match to TRBD1. This CDR3 comprises 13 residues. In germline, CDR1 is MNHEY, CDR2 SMNVEV (reference sequence). CDR3 region: CAGQTGNSYEQYF. CDR3 DNA sequence: TGTGCGGGTCAGACAGGGAACTCCTACGAGCAGTACTTC.